The 10 T cell receptor beta chains presented below share a single source sample, sequenced in a study of Graves' ophthalmopathy and Graves' hyperthyroidism. Amplified TCR beta CDR3 regions were obtained using RNA transcripts as template. The first round was an RT-PCR with HTBI primers, and the second round was a multiplex PCR. TCRdb re-called the multiplex PCR reads with MiXCR, one entry per CDR3 protein. Counted here are roughly 500,000 distinct CDR3 sequences, about 15% occurring once; the ten biggest clones make up over 7.5%. The sample taken for sequencing was blood. The receptors stem from a woman in her twenties or thirties with Graves' ophthalmopathy.

This clonotype was seen many times. V and J are TRBV11-2 and TRBJ1-1; the D is unclear. Germline V gives CDR1 SGHAT, CDR2 FQNNGV. Trimming pared 0 bases from V and 1 base from J, leaving 9 bases between. The CDR3 sequence is 15 residues long. Written as DNA, the CDR3 is TGTGCCAGCAGCTTAGAAGGCAGCCGGAACACTGAAGCTTTCTTT. This codes for CASSLEGSRNTEAFF.

This clonotype showed up many times. The V call is TRBV12-3 or TRBV12-4, the J call TRBJ1-5; 11 nucleotides line up with TRBD1. The V segment lost 6 bases and the J segment 5 bases; nucleotides outside the gene matches: 3. The CDR3 length is 14 residues. In DNA form, the CDR3 reads TGTGCCAGCAGATCGGGACAGGGGGATCAGCCCCAGCATTTT. Residues: CASRSGQGDQPQHF.

This clonotype was seen at least ten times. This chain links TRBV6-7 with TRBJ1-5, with D unclear. TRBV6-7 is flagged as an ORF with uncertain function. The V end lost 6 bases, the J end lost 2 bases, and 17 bases lay between the germline ends. The CDR3 totals 16 residues. The CDR3 reads CASSNTARLGNQPQHF. The CDR3 DNA reads as TGTGCCAGCAGCAATACCGCCCGGCTGGGCAATCAGCCCCAGCATTTT.

Many counts were recorded for this clonotype. V gene TRBV29-1 combines with J gene TRBJ1-3; D gene uncertain. The germline CDR1 and CDR2 sequences are SQVTM and ANQGSEA. Deletions cut 1 base from V and 6 bases from J, with 13 bases between. CDR3 length equals 14 residues. The CDR3 coding sequence is TGCAGCGTTGAAGCCTCGGGAAACCCAAACACCATATATTTT. Translated: CSVEASGNPNTIYF.

This clonotype was counted a single time. The rearrangement joins TRBV6-5 to TRBJ1-1; possible D gene TRBD1, 6 bases. The germline CDR1 and CDR2 sequences are MNHEY and SVGAGI. Trimming left V 2 bases short and J 1 base short, with 11 bases between. The CDR3 sequence is 15 residues long. The CDR3 coding sequence is TGTGCCAGCAGTTACCTGGACAGCGGGAACACTGAAGCTTTCTTT. It yields the protein CASSYLDSGNTEAFF.

This clonotype was found many times. The chain is built from TRBV24-1 and TRBJ2-7; perhaps TRBD1 as D (5 bases). This CDR3 has 14 residues. Germline V gene data show CDR1 as KGHDR and CDR2 as SFDVKD. V gave up 7 bases and J gave up 8 bases, with 20 bases separating them. The CDR3 is CATSPDSRSTQQYF. DNA for the CDR3: TGTGCCACCAGCCCAGACAGCCGATCTACGCAGCAGTACTTC.

The chain joins TRBV11-2 to TRBJ2-5; D not certain. The V end lost 1 base, the J end lost 2 bases, and 14 bases lay between the germline ends. Germline-derived CDR1 and CDR2 are SGHAT and FQNNGV. There are 16 residues in the CDR3. The CDR3 nucleotides are TGTGCCAGCAGCTTAGCCTGGGCTGTCTCACAAGAGACCCAGTACTTC. Translation gives CASSLAWAVSQETQYF.

This clonotype has a count of ten or more. This chain uses TRBV7-2 with TRBJ1-2; D remains unclear. This CDR3 spans 13 amino acids. V was pared by 3 bases and J by 0 bases, with 5 bases between. Germline assignment: CDR1 SGHTA and CDR2 FQGNSA. CDR3 nucleotides: TGTGCCAGCAGCTTGCTCCCTAACTATGGCTACACCTTC. Encoded protein: CASSLLPNYGYTF. The whole variable domain, remainder taken from reference TRBV7-2 and TRBJ1-2, is GAGVSQSPSNKVTEKGKDVELRCDPISGHTALYWYRQSLGQGLEFLIYFQGNSAPDKSGLPSDRFSAERTGGSVSTLTIQRTQQEDSAVYLCASSLLPNYGYTFGSGTRLTVV.

This clonotype was counted between two and nine times. It may be a read error: a sequence one base away is much more abundant. The conserved phenylalanine or tryptophan normally closing the CDR3 is absent here, so this likely arose from a read error. The rearrangement uses TRBV12-3 or TRBV12-4 and TRBJ2-7; TRBD1 agrees at 9 bases. The ends lost 5 bases at V and 2 bases at J; junction bases unmatched: 7. CDR3 size: 15 residues. CDR3 loop: CASSPQGAVPYEQYY. For the CDR3, the DNA is TGTGCCAGCAGTCCACAGGGGGCAGTGCCCTACGAGCAGTACTAC.

A single count supports this clonotype. This chain connects TRBV6-1 to TRBJ1-2; 7 positions match TRBD1. The CDR3 runs to 12 residues. Trimming cost V 5 bases and J 6 bases; bases outside gene matches: 3. The germline CDR1 and CDR2 sequences are MNHNS and SASEGT. CDR3 DNA: TGTGCCAGCAGTACCAGGGGGGATGGCTACACCTTC. This translates into CASSTRGDGYTF.